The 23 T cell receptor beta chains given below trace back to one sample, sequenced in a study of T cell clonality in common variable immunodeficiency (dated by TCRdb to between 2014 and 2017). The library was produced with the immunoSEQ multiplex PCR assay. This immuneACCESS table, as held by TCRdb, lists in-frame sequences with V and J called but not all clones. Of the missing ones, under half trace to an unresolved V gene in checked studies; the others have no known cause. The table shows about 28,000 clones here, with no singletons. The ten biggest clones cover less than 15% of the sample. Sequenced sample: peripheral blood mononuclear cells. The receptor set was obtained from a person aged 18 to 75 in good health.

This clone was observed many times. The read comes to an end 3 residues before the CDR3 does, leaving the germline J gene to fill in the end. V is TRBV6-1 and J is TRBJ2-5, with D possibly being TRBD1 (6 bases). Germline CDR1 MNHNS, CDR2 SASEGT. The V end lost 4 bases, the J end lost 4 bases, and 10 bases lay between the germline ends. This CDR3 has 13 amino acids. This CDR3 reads CASSAGVTETQYF. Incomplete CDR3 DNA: TGTGCCAGCAGTGCAGGGGTTACAGAGACC.

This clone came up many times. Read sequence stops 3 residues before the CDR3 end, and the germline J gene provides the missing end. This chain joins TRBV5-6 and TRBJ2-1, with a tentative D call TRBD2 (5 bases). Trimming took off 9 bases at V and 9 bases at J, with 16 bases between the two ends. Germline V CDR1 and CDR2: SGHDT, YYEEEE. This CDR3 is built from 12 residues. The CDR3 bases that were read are TGTGCCACCTCGTGGGGTGCGGGTGAG. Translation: CATSWGAGE. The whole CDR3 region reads CATSWGAGEQFF.

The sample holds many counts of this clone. CDR3 region: CASSSQGAGGYTF. CDR3 DNA (partial): TGCGCCAGCAGCTCCCAGGGGGCTGGCGGC. The V call is TRBV5-1, the J call TRBJ1-2, with 8 bases fitting TRBD1. The read stops 3 residues short of the end of the CDR3; the missing end is completed from the germline J gene. CDR3 length equals 13 residues. Germline V gene data show CDR1 as SGHRS and CDR2 as YFSETQ.

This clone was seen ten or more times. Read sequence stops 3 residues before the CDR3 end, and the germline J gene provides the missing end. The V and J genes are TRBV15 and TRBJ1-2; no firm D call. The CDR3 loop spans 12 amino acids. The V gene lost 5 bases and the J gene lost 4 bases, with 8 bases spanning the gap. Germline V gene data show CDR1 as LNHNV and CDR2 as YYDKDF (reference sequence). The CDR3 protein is CATSAYPYGYTF. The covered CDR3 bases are TGTGCCACCAGCGCGTACCCCTATGGC.

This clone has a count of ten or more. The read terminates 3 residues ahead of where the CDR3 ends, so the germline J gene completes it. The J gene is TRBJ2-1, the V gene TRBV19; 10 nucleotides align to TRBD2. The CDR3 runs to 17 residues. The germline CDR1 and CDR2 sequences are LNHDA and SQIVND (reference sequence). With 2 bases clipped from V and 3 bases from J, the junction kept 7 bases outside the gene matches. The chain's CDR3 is CASSILASGGLYNEQFF. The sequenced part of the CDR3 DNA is TGTGCCAGTAGTATATTGGCTAGCGGGGGCCTCTACAATGAG.

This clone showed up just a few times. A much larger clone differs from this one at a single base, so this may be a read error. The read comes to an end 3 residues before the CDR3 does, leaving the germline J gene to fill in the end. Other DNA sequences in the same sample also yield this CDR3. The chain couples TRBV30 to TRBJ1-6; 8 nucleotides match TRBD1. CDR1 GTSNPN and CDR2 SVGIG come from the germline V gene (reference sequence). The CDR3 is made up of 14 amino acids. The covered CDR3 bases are TGTGCCTGGAATCGGGACAGGTTTAATTCGCCC. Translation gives CAWNRDRFNSP. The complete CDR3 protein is CAWNRDRFNSPLHF.

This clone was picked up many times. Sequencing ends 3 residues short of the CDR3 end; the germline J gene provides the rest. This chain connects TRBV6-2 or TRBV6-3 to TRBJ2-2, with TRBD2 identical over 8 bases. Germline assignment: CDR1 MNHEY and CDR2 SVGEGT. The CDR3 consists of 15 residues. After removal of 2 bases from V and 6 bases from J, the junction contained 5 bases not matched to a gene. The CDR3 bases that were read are TGTGCCAGCAGTTACACAACTAGCGGCGCCGGGGAG. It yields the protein CASSYTTSGAGE. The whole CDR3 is CASSYTTSGAGELFF.

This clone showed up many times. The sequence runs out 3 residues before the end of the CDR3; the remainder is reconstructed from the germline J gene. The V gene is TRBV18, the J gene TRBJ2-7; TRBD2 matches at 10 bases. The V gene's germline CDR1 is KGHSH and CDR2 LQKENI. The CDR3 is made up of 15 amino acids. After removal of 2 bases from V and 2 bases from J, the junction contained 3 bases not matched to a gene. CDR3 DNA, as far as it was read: TGTGCCAGCTCACCAGTCACTAGCGGGACCTACGAG. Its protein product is CASSPVTSGTYE. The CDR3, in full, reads CASSPVTSGTYEQYF.

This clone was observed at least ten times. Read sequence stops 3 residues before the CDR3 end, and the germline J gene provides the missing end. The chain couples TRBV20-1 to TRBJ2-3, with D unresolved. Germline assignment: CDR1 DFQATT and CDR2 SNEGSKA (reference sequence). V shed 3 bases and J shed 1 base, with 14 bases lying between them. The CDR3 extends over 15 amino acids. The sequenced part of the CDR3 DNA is TGCAGTGCTAGCAGGTCGCAGGCCCGCACAGATACG. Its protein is CSASRSQARTDT. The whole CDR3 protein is CSASRSQARTDTQYF.

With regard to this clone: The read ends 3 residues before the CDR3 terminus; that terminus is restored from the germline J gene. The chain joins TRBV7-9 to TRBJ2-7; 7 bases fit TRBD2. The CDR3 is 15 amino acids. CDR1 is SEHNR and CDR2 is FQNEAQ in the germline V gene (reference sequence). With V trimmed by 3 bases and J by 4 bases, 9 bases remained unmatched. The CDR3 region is CASSFPTSPLYEQYF. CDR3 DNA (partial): TGTGCCAGCAGCTTCCCGACTAGCCCGCTATACGAG. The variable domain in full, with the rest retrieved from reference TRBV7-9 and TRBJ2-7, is DTGVSQNPRHKITKRGQNVTFRCDPISEHNRLYWYRQTLGQGPEFLTYFQNEAQLEKSRLLSDRFSAERPKGSFSTLEIQRTEQGDSAMYLCASSFPTSPLYEQYFGPGTRLTVT.

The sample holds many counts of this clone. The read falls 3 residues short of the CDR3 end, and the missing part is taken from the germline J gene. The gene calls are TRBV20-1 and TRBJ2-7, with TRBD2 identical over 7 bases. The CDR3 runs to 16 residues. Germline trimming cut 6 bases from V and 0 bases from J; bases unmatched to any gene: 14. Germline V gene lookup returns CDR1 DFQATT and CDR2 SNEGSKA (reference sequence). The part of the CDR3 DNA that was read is TGCAGTGCCAAATCTTTTCTAGCGGAGAGCTCCTACGAG. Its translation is CSAKSFLAESSYE. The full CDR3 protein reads CSAKSFLAESSYEQYF.

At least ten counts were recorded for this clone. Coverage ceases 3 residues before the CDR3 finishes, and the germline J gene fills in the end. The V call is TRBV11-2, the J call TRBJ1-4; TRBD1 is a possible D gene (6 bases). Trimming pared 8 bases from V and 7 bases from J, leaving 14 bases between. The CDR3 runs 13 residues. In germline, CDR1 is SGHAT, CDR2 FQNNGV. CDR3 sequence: CASGRGLGEKLFF. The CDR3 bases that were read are TGTGCCAGCGGCAGGGGTTTGGGTGAAAAA.

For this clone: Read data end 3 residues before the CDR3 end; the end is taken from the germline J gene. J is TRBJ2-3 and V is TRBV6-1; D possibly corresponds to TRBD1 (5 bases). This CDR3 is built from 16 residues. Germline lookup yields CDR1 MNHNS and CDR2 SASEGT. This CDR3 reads CASSEVRQPQNQPQYF. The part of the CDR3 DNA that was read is TGTGCCAGCAGTGAAGTCAGACAGCCTCAGAATCAGCCG.

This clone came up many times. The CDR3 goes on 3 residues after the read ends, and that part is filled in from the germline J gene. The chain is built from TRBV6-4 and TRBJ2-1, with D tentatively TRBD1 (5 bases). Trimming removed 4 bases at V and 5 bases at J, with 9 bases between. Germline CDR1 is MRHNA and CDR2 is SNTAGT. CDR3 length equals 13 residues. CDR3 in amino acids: CASSVRVNNEQFF. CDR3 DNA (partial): TGTGCCAGCAGTGTCAGGGTCAACAATGAG.

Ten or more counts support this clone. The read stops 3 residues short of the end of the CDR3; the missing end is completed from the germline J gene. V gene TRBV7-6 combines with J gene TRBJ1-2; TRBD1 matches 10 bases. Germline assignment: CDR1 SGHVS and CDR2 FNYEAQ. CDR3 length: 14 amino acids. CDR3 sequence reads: CASSNPGQGRRYTF. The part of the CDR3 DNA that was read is TGTGCCAGCAGCAACCCGGGACAGGGGCGCCGC.

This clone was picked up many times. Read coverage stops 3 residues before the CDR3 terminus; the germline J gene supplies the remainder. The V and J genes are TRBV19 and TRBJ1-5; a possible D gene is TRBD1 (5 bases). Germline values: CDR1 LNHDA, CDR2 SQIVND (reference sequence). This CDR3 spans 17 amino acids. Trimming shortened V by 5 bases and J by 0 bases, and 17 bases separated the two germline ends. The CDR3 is CASSFTSGHYSNQPQHF. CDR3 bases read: TGTGCCAGTAGTTTCACTTCCGGACACTATAGCAATCAGCCC.

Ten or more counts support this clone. Incomplete CDR3 DNA: TGTGCCAGCAGCCCAGGACAGGGAAACTATGGC. Encoded protein: CASSPGQGNYG. The full-length CDR3 reads as CASSPGQGNYGYTF. The rearrangement uses TRBV7-3 and TRBJ1-2, with 8 positions matching TRBD1. Read sequence stops 3 residues before the CDR3 end, and the germline J gene provides the missing end. With 5 bases clipped from V and 2 bases from J, the junction kept 4 bases outside the gene matches. CDR1 and CDR2 (germline): SGHTA, FQGTGA. The CDR3 spans 14 residues.

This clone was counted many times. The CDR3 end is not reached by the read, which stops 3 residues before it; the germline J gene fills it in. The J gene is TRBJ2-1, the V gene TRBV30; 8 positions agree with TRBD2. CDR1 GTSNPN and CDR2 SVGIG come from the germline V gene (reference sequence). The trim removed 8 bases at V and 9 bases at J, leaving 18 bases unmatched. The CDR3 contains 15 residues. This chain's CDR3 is CARSKPGVAGIEQFF. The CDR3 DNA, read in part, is TGTGCCAGATCGAAACCTGGAGTAGCGGGGATTGAG.

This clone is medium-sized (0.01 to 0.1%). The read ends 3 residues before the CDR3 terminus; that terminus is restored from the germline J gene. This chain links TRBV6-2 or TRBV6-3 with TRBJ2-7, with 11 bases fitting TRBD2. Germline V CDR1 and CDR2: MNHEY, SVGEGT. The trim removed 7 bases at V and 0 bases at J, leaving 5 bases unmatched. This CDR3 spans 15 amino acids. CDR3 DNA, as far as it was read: TGTGCCAGCAACCTAGCGGGGGGATCCTCCTACGAG. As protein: CASNLAGGSSYE. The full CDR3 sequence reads CASNLAGGSSYEQYF.

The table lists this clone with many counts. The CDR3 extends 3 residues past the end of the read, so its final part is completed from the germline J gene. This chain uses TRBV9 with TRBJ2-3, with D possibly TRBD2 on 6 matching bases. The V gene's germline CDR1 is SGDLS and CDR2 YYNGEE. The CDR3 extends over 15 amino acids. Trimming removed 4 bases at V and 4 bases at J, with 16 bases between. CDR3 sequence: CASSHSGRQADTQYF. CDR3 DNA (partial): TGTGCCAGCAGCCATTCAGGGAGGCAAGCAGATACG.

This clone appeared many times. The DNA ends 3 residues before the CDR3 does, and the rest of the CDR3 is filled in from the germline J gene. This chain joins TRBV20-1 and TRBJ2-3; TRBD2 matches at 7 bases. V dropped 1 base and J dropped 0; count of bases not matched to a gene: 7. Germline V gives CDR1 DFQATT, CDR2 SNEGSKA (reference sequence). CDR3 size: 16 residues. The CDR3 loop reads CSARATRRGSTDTQYF. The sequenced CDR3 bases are TGCAGTGCTAGAGCCACGAGGCGGGGGAGCACAGATACG.

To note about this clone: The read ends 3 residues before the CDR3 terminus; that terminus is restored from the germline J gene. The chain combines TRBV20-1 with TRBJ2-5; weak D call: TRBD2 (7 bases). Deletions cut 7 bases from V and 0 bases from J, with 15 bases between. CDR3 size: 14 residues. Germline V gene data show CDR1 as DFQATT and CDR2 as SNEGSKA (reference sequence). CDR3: CSGAGGGDQETQYF. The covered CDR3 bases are TGCAGTGGGGCAGGAGGGGGGGACCAAGAGACC.

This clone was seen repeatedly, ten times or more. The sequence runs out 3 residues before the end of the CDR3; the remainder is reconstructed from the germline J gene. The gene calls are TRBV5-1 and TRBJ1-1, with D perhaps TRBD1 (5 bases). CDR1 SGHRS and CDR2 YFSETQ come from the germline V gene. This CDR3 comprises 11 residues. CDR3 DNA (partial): TGCGCCAGCAGCTTGGCAGGGGAA. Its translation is CASSLAGE. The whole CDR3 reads CASSLAGEAFF.